These 31 T cell receptor beta chains were sequenced from one sample in a study of blood T cells in healthy people across ages. Together with a sample-barcoded 5' primer, a J-beta primer mix was included in a second PCR lasting about 7 to 12 cycles. TCRdb itself ran the 5' RACE reads through MiXCR, one entry per CDR3 protein. The sample has 550,000 to 800,000 distinct CDR3 sequences, approximately 31% seen once. The sequencing sample was made of blood. These receptors all come from a woman of 80 years or more in good health.

The chain has TRBV29-1 and TRBJ2-1; D tentatively reads TRBD1 or TRBD2 (7 bases each). Trimming shortened V by 5 bases and J by 9 bases, and 20 bases separated the two germline ends. This CDR3 has 14 amino acids. From germline, CDR1 is SQVTM and CDR2 ANQGSEA. The CDR3 DNA follows: TGCAGCGTTCCTTTTTCGACAGGGAGGGGTGAGCAGTTCTTC. It specifies CSVPFSTGRGEQFF.

The chain couples TRBV4-2 to TRBJ1-1, with TRBD1 identical over 7 bases. This CDR3 contains 17 residues. CDR1 is LGHNA and CDR2 is YNFKEQ in the germline V gene. J gave up 0 bases and V 4 bases, and 11 bases lay outside the gene matches. The CDR3 sequence is CASSLTGALTMNTEAFF. CDR3 bases: TGTGCCAGCAGCCTTACAGGGGCCCTGACTATGAACACTGAAGCTTTCTTT.

V gene TRBV6-1 combines with J gene TRBJ1-5; D unclear. This CDR3 is 15 amino acids long. V gave up 2 bases and J gave up 5 bases, with 13 bases separating them. Germline-derived CDR1 and CDR2 are MNHNS and SASEGT. The CDR3 DNA reads as TGTGCCAGCAGTGAATTTCTGAGTCCCGATCAGCCCCAGCATTTT. Translating it yields CASSEFLSPDQPQHF.

This clonotype was counted at least ten times. The chain combines TRBV18 with TRBJ2-5, with D unclear. The CDR3 is made up of 12 amino acids. Germline V CDR1 and CDR2: KGHSH, LQKENI. With 2 bases removed from V and 4 bases from J, the gap between germline ends came to 5 bases. CDR3 loop: CASSPNTETQYF. In nucleotides, the CDR3 is TGTGCCAGCTCACCAAATACAGAGACCCAGTACTTC.

This clonotype has a count of ten or more. This chain joins TRBV18 and TRBJ2-7; D may be TRBD2 (7 bases). V gave up 6 bases and J gave up 6 bases, with 15 bases separating them. The CDR3 length is 13 residues. Germline values: CDR1 KGHSH, CDR2 LQKENI. The CDR3 region is CASSSGGRREQYF. The CDR3 bases are TGTGCCAGCTCCTCCGGGGGGCGCCGCGAGCAGTACTTC.

This clonotype was seen repeatedly, ten times or more. The J gene is TRBJ2-7, the V gene TRBV5-6; a weak D match, TRBD2 (6 bases). The CDR3 runs 14 residues. V shed 0 bases and J shed 5 bases, with 12 bases lying between them. Germline loops: CDR1 SGHDT, CDR2 YYEEEE. CDR3: CASSLVEGLHEQYF. DNA for the CDR3: TGTGCCAGCAGCTTGGTGGAGGGGCTCCACGAGCAGTACTTC.

This clonotype was seen repeatedly, ten times or more. The chain joins TRBV20-1 to TRBJ1-2; D is possibly TRBD1 (6 bases). The CDR3 has 14 residues. Germline V gene data show CDR1 as DFQATT and CDR2 as SNEGSKA (reference sequence). V was cut by 6 bases and J by 8 bases, with 22 bases left in between. The CDR3 reads CSARIGGQGRGYTF. In DNA form, the CDR3 reads TGCAGTGCCCGGATTGGGGGGCAGGGGCGCGGCTACACCTTC.

This clonotype turned up a few times. This sequence joins TRBV6-5 and TRBJ1-4; 9 bases align to TRBD1. There are 15 residues in the CDR3. Losses at the gene ends were 3 bases for V and 5 bases for J; bases not matched to a gene: 4. CDR1 and CDR2 (germline): MNHEY, SVGAGI. The CDR3 loop reads CASSYWGTGNEKLFF. CDR3 DNA: TGTGCCAGCAGTTATTGGGGGACAGGGAATGAAAAACTGTTTTTT.

This clonotype was seen at least ten times. This chain uses TRBV7-2 with TRBJ2-5, with D unclear. This CDR3 contains 12 residues. Germline V gene sequence: CDR1 SGHTA, CDR2 FQGNSA. V lost 3 bases to trimming and J lost 5 bases, with 7 bases between them. The chain's CDR3 is CASSFMAETQYF. The CDR3, as DNA: TGTGCCAGCAGCTTTATGGCCGAGACCCAGTACTTC.

This clonotype has ten or more counts. The genes are TRBV5-4 and TRBJ2-3, with D perhaps TRBD1 or TRBD2 (5 bases each). V was trimmed by 4 bases and J by 1 base, leaving 16 bases between them. Germline V gene data show CDR1 as SGHNT and CDR2 as YYREEE (reference sequence). This CDR3 region has 16 residues. This CDR3 is CASSGLPGRRTDTQYF. Written as DNA, the CDR3 is TGTGCCAGCAGCGGTTTGCCGGGGCGACGCACAGATACGCAGTATTTT.

This clonotype was observed many times. The chain couples TRBV12-3 or TRBV12-4 to TRBJ2-1, with D perhaps TRBD2 (6 bases). V was trimmed by 2 bases and J by 3 bases, leaving 11 bases between them. This CDR3 spans 15 amino acids. Written as DNA, the CDR3 is TGTGCCAGCAGTTTATCGGGGGATTACTACAATGAGCAGTTCTTC. This encodes CASSLSGDYYNEQFF.

Written as DNA, the CDR3 is TGTGCCAGCAGCGTCGGGGACGCCGGGGAAAAACTGTTTTTT. Residues: CASSVGDAGEKLFF. The chain recombines TRBV9 with TRBJ1-4; perhaps TRBD1 as D (5 bases). Deletions cut 2 bases from V and 8 bases from J, with 13 bases between. Germline-derived CDR1 and CDR2 are SGDLS and YYNGEE. This CDR3 comprises 14 residues.

Many counts were recorded for this clonotype. The V gene is TRBV7-3, the J gene TRBJ2-6, with TRBD2 as a possible D gene (5 bases). The CDR3 loop spans 16 amino acids. V gave up 5 bases and J gave up 0 bases, with 11 bases separating them. CDR1 and CDR2 (germline): SGHTA, FQGTGA. CDR3 bases: TGTGCCAGCAGCGCCGAGGGTTACTCTGGGGCCAACGTCCTGACTTTC. It yields the protein CASSAEGYSGANVLTF.

The sample holds a few counts of this clonotype. The gene calls are TRBV30 and TRBJ2-6; TRBD1 matches 7 bases. V lost 5 bases and J lost 0; bases outside the gene matches: 10. Germline V CDR1 and CDR2: GTSNPN, SVGIG (reference sequence). This CDR3 comprises 17 residues. This CDR3 reads CAWGETGLNSGANVLTF. The CDR3 DNA sequence: TGTGCCTGGGGGGAGACAGGGCTGAACTCTGGGGCCAACGTCCTGACTTTC.

This clonotype was seen repeatedly, ten times or more. V is TRBV7-8 and J is TRBJ2-7; 8 bases are a match to TRBD1. This CDR3 contains 14 residues. V was clipped by 1 base and J by 3 bases; unmatched bases: 2. Germline V CDR1 and CDR2: SGHVS, FQNEAQ. The CDR3, as DNA: TGTGCCAGCAGCTTAGGGGACAGGAGCTACGAGCAGTACTTC. Amino acid sequence: CASSLGDRSYEQYF.

This clonotype has just a few counts. The chain recombines TRBV13 with TRBJ1-1; 9 bases align to TRBD1. The V segment lost 6 bases and the J segment 3 bases; nucleotides outside the gene matches: 11. The CDR3 totals 16 residues. Germline values: CDR1 PRHDT, CDR2 FYEKMQ (reference sequence). CDR3 in amino acids: CASSLTTGGFYTEAFF. Written as DNA, the CDR3 is TGTGCCAGCAGTTTAACCACAGGGGGCTTCTACACTGAAGCTTTCTTT.

This clonotype occurred a few times. The CDR3 spells CASSRGQTSNQPQHF. CDR3 coding DNA: TGTGCCAGTAGTCGCGGACAGACTAGCAATCAGCCCCAGCATTTT. The V gene is TRBV19, the J gene TRBJ1-5; D might be TRBD1 (6 bases). Trimming left V 5 bases short and J 0 bases short, with 11 bases between. CDR3 length equals 15 residues. Germline V CDR1 and CDR2: LNHDA, SQIVND (reference sequence).

This clonotype occurred many times. The rearrangement joins TRBV3-1 to TRBJ2-5; 11 nucleotides align to TRBD2. The germline CDR1 and CDR2 sequences are LGHDT and YNNKEL (reference sequence). After removal of 0 bases from V and 5 bases from J, the junction contained 8 bases not matched to a gene. This CDR3 region has 17 residues. The chain's CDR3 is CASSQERTSGPSETQYF. CDR3 coding DNA: TGTGCCAGCAGCCAAGAAAGGACTAGCGGGCCTTCCGAGACCCAGTACTTC.

The rearrangement links TRBV11-1 to TRBJ2-3, with a possible D match to TRBD1 (6 bases). In germline, CDR1 is SGHAT, CDR2 FQDESV (reference sequence). Trimming removed 0 bases at V and 4 bases at J, with 14 bases between. The CDR3 consists of 16 residues. CDR3 nucleotides: TGTGCCAGCAGCTTAGCGGTGGGGGCTTGGTCAGATACGCAGTATTTT. Its protein is CASSLAVGAWSDTQYF.

The chain carries TRBV7-2 and TRBJ2-3, with 7 positions matching TRBD2. With 3 bases clipped from V and 5 bases from J, the junction kept 8 bases outside the gene matches. The CDR3 covers 15 residues. CDR1 and CDR2 from the germline V gene are SGHTA and FQGNSA. CDR3 amino acids: CASSFRRGFGDTQYF. CDR3 sequence (DNA): TGTGCCAGCAGCTTCCGGCGGGGGTTCGGAGATACGCAGTATTTT.

This clonotype was detected many times. The chain links TRBV7-2 to TRBJ1-1; D is possibly TRBD1 (6 bases). The CDR3 sequence is 15 residues long. Trimming cost V 5 bases and J 1 base, with 14 bases left between them. CDR1 and CDR2 from the germline V gene are SGHTA and FQGNSA. CDR3 amino acids: CASSPLQGPNTEAFF. The CDR3 region has the DNA TGTGCCAGCAGCCCTCTACAGGGACCGAACACTGAAGCTTTCTTT.

This clonotype has a handful of counts. The chain combines TRBV29-1 with TRBJ2-5; a possible D gene is TRBD1 (6 bases). The CDR3 has 12 residues. Germline V lookup: CDR1 SQVTM, CDR2 ANQGSEA. V was clipped by 7 bases and J by 11 bases, with 20 bases between them. The CDR3 region is CSASTGFHEQYF. DNA of the CDR3: TGCAGCGCCTCCACAGGGTTCCATGAGCAGTACTTC.

This clonotype has only a few counts. The J gene is TRBJ2-5, the V gene TRBV7-9; TRBD1 matches 9 bases. The CDR3 has 17 residues. CDR1 SEHNR and CDR2 FQNEAQ come from the germline V gene (reference sequence). V gave up 5 bases and J gave up 1 base; unmatched junction bases: 11. The DNA of the CDR3 is TGTGCCAGCAGCCCAACAGGGGGCGAAGCGGTCCAAGAGACCCAGTACTTC. Its protein is CASSPTGGEAVQETQYF.

This clonotype was found many times. The V gene is TRBV5-1, the J gene TRBJ1-2, with D uncertain. The germline V gene has CDR1 SGHRS and CDR2 YFSETQ. The CDR3 spans 15 residues. V was clipped by 0 bases and J by 2 bases, with 11 bases between them. CDR3: CASSLDGQINYGYTF. In DNA, the CDR3 is TGCGCCAGCAGCTTGGACGGGCAGATCAACTATGGCTACACCTTC.

Concerning this clonotype itself: A clone one base away is much larger, so this may be a read error. This chain links TRBV15 with TRBJ1-2, with TRBD1 as a possible D gene (5 bases). This CDR3 has 16 residues. The germline V gene encodes CDR1 LNHNV and CDR2 YYDKDF (reference sequence). As DNA, the CDR3 is TGTACCACCAGCAGAGATGGGGAGGGGCGCCGGGGTGGCTACACCTTC. This encodes CTTSRDGEGRRGGYTF.

The sample holds a few counts of this clonotype. This may arise from a read error, as a much more abundant clone is one base away. The V and J genes are TRBV6-6 and TRBJ2-7; 11 bases agree with TRBD2. The germline V gene has CDR1 MNHNY and CDR2 SVGAGI (reference sequence). Losses at the gene ends were 5 bases for V and 7 bases for J; bases not matched to a gene: 13. The CDR3 consists of 16 residues. CDR3 protein: CASSPRSSGGGEEQYF. The CDR3 DNA sequence: TGTGCCAGCAGTCCTCGGAGTAGCGGGGGGGGAGAGGAGCAGTACTTC.

This clonotype was counted ten times or more. An end of the junction differs from the germline gene, which may be a read error. V gene TRBV7-2 combines with J gene TRBJ2-2; possible D gene TRBD1, 7 bases. The CDR3 extends over 14 amino acids. CDR1 and CDR2 (germline): SGHTA, FQGNSA. CDR3 DNA sequence: TGTGCCAGCAGCTTCGACAGGGTACGGAGGGAGCGGTTTTTT. Amino acid sequence: CASSFDRVRRERFF.

To note about this clonotype: This likely comes from a read error, as the CDR3 has no conserved phenylalanine or tryptophan at its end. The CDR3 nucleotides are TGCGCCAGCAGCTTCTCCTTAGCGGGGGCACAAGAGACCCAGTACGTC. It specifies CASSFSLAGAQETQYV. This chain uses TRBV5-1 with TRBJ2-5, with 9 bases that match TRBD2. Trimming at V came to 2 bases and at J to 2 bases, leaving 7 bases not matched to a gene. This CDR3 is built from 16 residues. Looked up from germline, CDR1 is SGHRS and CDR2 is YFSETQ.

The table lists this clonotype with a few counts. The genes are TRBV6-5 and TRBJ2-2, with 8 bases matching TRBD1. Losses at the gene ends were 8 bases for V and 3 bases for J; bases not matched to a gene: 5. The germline CDR1 and CDR2 sequences are MNHEY and SVGAGI. The CDR3 consists of 14 residues. This CDR3 reads CASSRTGYTGELFF. The CDR3 bases are TGTGCCAGCTCACGGACAGGGTACACCGGGGAGCTGTTTTTT.

A remark on this clonotype: This sequence may be a read error, since a much larger clone differs from it by one base. The chain links TRBV12-3 or TRBV12-4 to TRBJ1-2, with D unclear. V dropped 8 bases and J dropped 8 bases, with 12 bases sitting between them. CDR3 size: 11 residues. This CDR3 is CASWREIGYTF. The CDR3 bases are TGTGCCAGCTGGCGAGAAATAGGCTACACCTTC.

On this clonotype: This clone may be a read error of a much larger clone one base away. The V and J genes are TRBV20-1 and TRBJ2-5; 7 positions agree with TRBD2. This CDR3 contains 16 residues. J lost 1 base, V lost 6 bases, and 14 bases had no gene match. CDR1 and CDR2 from the germline V gene are DFQATT and SNEGSKA (reference sequence). The chain's CDR3 is CSAEPGTNGVQETQYF. In DNA, the CDR3 is TGCAGTGCCGAACCCGGGACTAACGGGGTCCAAGAGACCCAGTACTTC.